This T cell receptor (beta chain) originates from a study of blood T cells in healthy people across ages. The CDR3 consists of 15 residues. Trimming shortened V by 5 bases and J by 2 bases, and 15 bases separated the two germline ends. Per germline, CDR1 SEHNR and CDR2 FQNEAQ (reference sequence). This clonotype was seen a few times. The antigen is undetermined. Study observations and caveats: The fall in TCR beta diversity per million T cells was roughly linear with age. There was no known CMV status for donors, so expanded clonotype changes were possibly confounded.

The individuals who served as donors were healthy Caucasians living in Russia, aged about 6 to 100. Staff drew roughly 10 milliliters of peripheral blood from each donor. Together with a sample-barcoded 5' primer, a J-beta primer mix was included in a second PCR lasting roughly 7 to 11 cycles. Each CDR3 protein gets one entry after TCRdb re-called the 5' RACE reads with MiXCR. In the table there are about 640,000 distinct CDR3 sequences, about 53% of which are singletons. The chain is built from TRBV7-9 and TRBJ2-5; D perhaps matches TRBD2 (5 bases). This clonotype was obtained from a man in his sixties in good health. The sample was blood. The chain's CDR3 is CASSPSSGFQETQYF. CDR3 sequence (DNA): TGTGCCAGCAGCCCCTCCTCGGGGTTTCAAGAGACCCAGTACTTC.